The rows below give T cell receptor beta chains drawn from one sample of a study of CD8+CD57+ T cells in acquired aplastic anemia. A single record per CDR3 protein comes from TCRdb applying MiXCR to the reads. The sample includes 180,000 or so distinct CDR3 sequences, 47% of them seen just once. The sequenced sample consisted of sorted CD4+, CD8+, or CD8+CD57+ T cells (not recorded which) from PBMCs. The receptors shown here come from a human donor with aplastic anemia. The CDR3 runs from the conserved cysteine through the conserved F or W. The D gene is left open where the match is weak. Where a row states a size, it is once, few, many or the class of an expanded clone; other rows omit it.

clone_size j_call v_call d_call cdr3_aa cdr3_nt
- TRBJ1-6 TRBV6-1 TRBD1 CASSPGQGRDNSPLHF TGTGCCAGCAGCCCCGGACAGGGGAGGGATAATTCACCCCTCCACTTT
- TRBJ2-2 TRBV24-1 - CATSDPGRGGRTGELFF TGTGCCACCAGTGACCCTGGACGAGGAGGCCGCACCGGGGAGCTGTTTTTT
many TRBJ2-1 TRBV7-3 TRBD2 CASSLAGGSPNEQFF TGTGCCAGCAGCTTAGCCGGGGGGTCGCCCAATGAGCAGTTCTTC
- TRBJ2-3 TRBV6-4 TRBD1 CASSDRTGGPDTQYF TGTGCCAGCAGTGACCGGACAGGGGGCCCAGATACGCAGTATTTT
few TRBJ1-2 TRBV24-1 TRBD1 CATIGTGDGYTF TGTGCCACCATAGGGACAGGTGATGGCTACACCTTC
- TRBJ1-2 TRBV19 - CASSIGGGKGYTF TGTGCCAGTAGTATAGGCGGCGGTAAGGGCTACACCTTC
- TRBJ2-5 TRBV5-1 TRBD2 CASRSSGGPQETQYF TGCGCCAGCAGGTCTAGCGGGGGACCCCAAGAGACCCAGTACTTC
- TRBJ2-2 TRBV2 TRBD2 CATGGLAGAGELFF TGTGCCACGGGAGGACTAGCGGGAGCCGGGGAGCTGTTTTTT
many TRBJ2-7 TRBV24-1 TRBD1 CATQTGGSYEQYF TGTGCCACCCAAACAGGGGGCTCCTACGAGCAGTACTTC
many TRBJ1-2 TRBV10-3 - CAIGDTDYGYTF TGTGCCATCGGGGACACGGACTATGGCTACACCTTC
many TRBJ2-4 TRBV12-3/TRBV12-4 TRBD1 CASSVGTALAKNIQYF TGTGCCAGCAGTGTTGGGACAGCCTTAGCCAAAAACATTCAGTACTTC
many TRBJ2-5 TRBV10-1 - CASSESMGAQETQYF TGCGCCAGCAGTGAGTCGATGGGGGCCCAAGAGACCCAGTACTTC
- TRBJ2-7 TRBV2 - CAVRGEAYEQYF TGTGCCGTCAGGGGGGAAGCCTACGAGCAGTACTTC
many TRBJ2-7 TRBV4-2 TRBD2 CASSLTSGGSKMSYEQYF TGTGCCAGCAGCCTTACTAGCGGGGGAAGTAAGATGTCCTACGAGCAGTACTTC
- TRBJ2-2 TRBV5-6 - CASSPRTRMNTGELFF TGTGCCAGCAGCCCACGGACACGGATGAACACCGGGGAGCTGTTTTTT